Presented here are 18 T cell receptor beta chains from one specimen sequenced in a study of blood T cell repertoires in COVID-19. Using immunoSEQ multiplex PCR, the repertoire was profiled, and TCRdb retains in-frame clones only, with some absent. This sample carries 150,000 to 200,000 clones, 82% of them seen once, and the ten largest clones take about 5%. The sequencing sample was made of peripheral blood. These receptors came from a woman aged 25 to 45 with acute or convalescent COVID-19.

With regard to this clone: Relative to the germline gene, one junction end is altered; a read error may explain this. The rearrangement uses TRBV28 and TRBJ2-3; TRBD2 matches at 9 bases. CDR3 length equals 16 residues. Germline V gene sequence: CDR1 MDHEN, CDR2 SYDVKM. In nucleotides, the CDR3 is TGTGCCAGCAGCCTTCAAGGGGAACTAGCGGGCAGAAAAGGGAATTTT. Protein product: CASSLQGELAGRKGNF. The full variable domain, in which reference TRBV28 and TRBJ2-3 provide the parts outside the CDR3, is DVKVTQSSRYLVKRTGEKVFLECVQDMDHENMFWYRQDPGLGLRLIYFSYDVKMKEKGDIPEGYSVSREKKERFSLILESASTNQTSMYLCASSLQGELAGRKGNFGPGTRLTVL.

The table lists this clone with a count of one. The gene calls are TRBV20-1 and TRBJ2-7; tentative D call: TRBD1 (5 bases). This CDR3 spans 11 amino acids. V shed 7 bases and J shed 3 bases, with 10 bases lying between them. CDR1 DFQATT and CDR2 SNEGSKA come from the germline V gene (reference sequence). The chain's CDR3 is CSVAGIYEQYF. CDR3 bases: TGCAGTGTGGCAGGGATCTACGAGCAGTACTTC.

The chain joins TRBV6-4 to TRBJ2-1; 8 bases are a match to TRBD1. Germline CDR1 MRHNA, CDR2 SNTAGT. After removal of 4 bases from V and 9 bases from J, the junction contained 8 bases not matched to a gene. The CDR3 runs to 14 residues. The CDR3 spells CASSAGQEMGEQFF. CDR3 sequence (DNA): TGTGCCAGCAGTGCGGGACAGGAGATGGGTGAGCAGTTCTTC.

The CDR3 DNA follows: TGTGCCAGCAGCTTGGGGACAGGAAATAGCAATCAGCCCCAGCATTTT. Translation: CASSLGTGNSNQPQHF. The chain is built from TRBV7-2 and TRBJ1-5, with TRBD1 matching 8 bases. The CDR3 contains 16 residues. Looked up from germline, CDR1 is SGHTA and CDR2 is FQGNSA. V was pared by 3 bases and J by 0 bases, with 4 bases of the junction left unmatched.

V usage is TRBV5-6 and J usage is TRBJ1-2, with D possibly matching TRBD1 (5 bases). Trimming pared 4 bases from V and 4 bases from J, leaving 17 bases between. This CDR3 has 15 residues. Germline V lookup: CDR1 SGHDT, CDR2 YYEEEE. CDR3: CASSLGQGKSYGYTF. As DNA, the CDR3 is TGTGCCAGCAGCCTCGGTCAGGGTAAAAGCTATGGCTACACCTTC.

The chain recombines TRBV15 with TRBJ2-5; 9 nucleotides agree with TRBD1. The germline CDR1 and CDR2 sequences are LNHNV and YYDKDF (reference sequence). The CDR3 consists of 15 residues. J lost 5 bases, V lost 5 bases, and 9 bases had no gene match. The CDR3 bases are TGTGCCACCAGCGGCGACCGGGACAGGGTTGAGACCCAGTACTTC. Amino acids: CATSGDRDRVETQYF. Complete variable domain (other parts from reference TRBV15 and TRBJ2-5): DAMVIQNPRYQVTQFGKPVTLSCSQTLNHNVMYWYQQKSSQAPKLLFHYYDKDFNNEADTPDNFQSRRPNTSFCFLDIRSPGLGDTAMYLCATSGDRDRVETQYFGPGTRLLVL.

The chain links TRBV14 to TRBJ2-1, with a weak D call TRBD2 (6 bases). Germline CDR1 and CDR2: SGHDN and FVKESK. The V gene lost 0 bases and the J gene lost 9 bases, with 18 bases spanning the gap. The CDR3 sequence is 16 residues long. In nucleotides, the CDR3 is TGTGCCAGCAGCCAAGATCGACGAGGGGAGGCAGTTGAGCAGTTCTTC. Translation gives CASSQDRRGEAVEQFF. The variable domain in full, completed from reference TRBV14 and TRBJ2-1, reads EAGVTQFPSHSVIEKGQTVTLRCDPISGHDNLYWYRRVMGKEIKFLLHFVKESKQDESGMPNNRFLAERTGGTYSTLKVQPAELEDSGVYFCASSQDRRGEAVEQFFGPGTRLTVL.

This clone was seen more than once but under ten times. The V gene is TRBV6-5, the J gene TRBJ1-5, with TRBD1 as a possible D gene (5 bases). Between the trimmed V and J ends, which lost 5 bases and 4 bases, there was a span of 15 bases. This CDR3 comprises 15 residues. Germline V lookup: CDR1 MNHEY, CDR2 SVGAGI. The CDR3 loop is CASSINPGYNQPQHF. CDR3 in DNA: TGTGCCAGCAGTATCAATCCAGGGTATAATCAGCCCCAGCATTTT.

V gene TRBV5-1 combines with J gene TRBJ1-1; D remains unclear. The V and J ends lost 4 bases and 0 bases respectively, with 10 bases between them. Germline assignment: CDR1 SGHRS and CDR2 YFSETQ. The CDR3 extends over 14 amino acids. The CDR3 loop reads CASSQTRVNTEAFF. The CDR3 nucleotides are TGCGCCAGCAGCCAAACTCGGGTGAACACTGAAGCTTTCTTT.

The J gene is TRBJ1-2, the V gene TRBV7-9; D perhaps matches TRBD1 (6 bases). Trimming removed 1 base from V and 8 bases from J, with 11 bases in between. The CDR3 length is 13 residues. Germline V gene data show CDR1 as SEHNR and CDR2 as FQNEAQ (reference sequence). The CDR3 loop reads CASSLGQGKGYTF. The DNA of the CDR3 is TGTGCCAGCAGCTTAGGGCAGGGGAAAGGCTACACCTTC.

The chain combines TRBV4-1 with TRBJ2-2; a weak D match, TRBD2 (5 bases). The V end was cut by 1 base, the J end by 5 bases, with 11 bases between. Germline CDR1 and CDR2: MGHRA and YSYEKL. This CDR3 comprises 15 residues. This CDR3 is CASSQVIRGTGELFF. As DNA, the CDR3 is TGCGCCAGCAGCCAAGTAATTCGGGGAACCGGGGAGCTGTTTTTT.

This clone occurred a few times. This chain links TRBV9 with TRBJ2-5, with TRBD1 identical over 9 bases. The CDR3 is 14 amino acids. Germline-derived CDR1 and CDR2 are SGDLS and YYNGEE. Germline trimming cut 4 bases from V and 2 bases from J; bases unmatched to any gene: 3. In nucleotides, the CDR3 is TGTGCCAGCAGCAAAGGACAGGGGCAAGAGACCCAGTACTTC. As protein: CASSKGQGQETQYF.

The chain combines TRBV18 with TRBJ1-1, with D unresolved. Germline CDR1 reads KGHSH; CDR2 reads LQKENI. The CDR3 runs 19 residues. V lost 3 bases, J lost 1 base, and 24 bases lay in between. Here the CDR3 reads CASSPEILVGALSNTEAFF. The CDR3 nucleotides are TGTGCCAGCTCACCTGAAATCCTGGTGGGAGCCCTGTCGAACACTGAAGCTTTCTTT.

The chain uses TRBV29-1 and TRBJ1-1; D gene unclear. V lost 6 bases to trimming and J lost 0 bases, with 11 bases between them. This CDR3 comprises 13 residues. Germline V gives CDR1 SQVTM, CDR2 ANQGSEA. DNA of the CDR3: TGCAGCGTAGCAGGCCGGTTGAACACTGAAGCTTTCTTT. Its protein is CSVAGRLNTEAFF.

The rearrangement uses TRBV7-9 and TRBJ2-3, with D perhaps matching TRBD2 (6 bases). The germline gives CDR1 SEHNR, CDR2 FQNEAQ (reference sequence). The CDR3 runs 15 residues. Trimming left V 5 bases short and J 0 bases short, with 12 bases between. This CDR3 reads CASSPSGSSTDTQYF. CDR3 nucleotide sequence: TGTGCCAGCAGCCCCAGCGGGTCTAGCACAGATACGCAGTATTTT.

The rearrangement joins TRBV10-3 to TRBJ1-1, with 7 bases that match TRBD1. Losses at the gene ends were 10 bases for V and 0 bases for J; bases not matched to a gene: 8. The CDR3 sequence is 14 residues long. CDR1 is ENHRY, CDR2 SYGVKD, per germline. CDR3 protein: CATWDRTLNTEAFF. CDR3 coding DNA: TGTGCCACCTGGGACAGAACTTTGAACACTGAAGCTTTCTTT.

This rearrangement joins TRBV5-1 to TRBJ1-5, with a weak D call TRBD1 (5 bases). V was shortened by 2 bases and J by 6 bases, with 9 bases between the two germline ends. Germline V gives CDR1 SGHRS, CDR2 YFSETQ. The CDR3 runs to 13 residues. The CDR3 protein is CASSLSGSQPQHF. CDR3 DNA sequence: TGCGCCAGCAGCTTATCAGGGTCTCAGCCCCAGCATTTT.

The chain is built from TRBV7-4 and TRBJ2-1, with a weak D call TRBD1 (9 bases). Trimming took 5 bases from V and 6 from J, leaving 20 bases between them. This CDR3 region has 16 residues. Germline V gene sequence: CDR1 SGHVT, CDR2 SQSDAQ. For the CDR3, the DNA is TGTGCCAGCAGCCTCCCCGGGACAGGGACTAGCAATGAGCAGTTCTTC. This gives the protein CASSLPGTGTSNEQFF. The complete variable domain, with remaining parts taken from reference TRBV7-4 and TRBJ2-1, reads GAGVSQSPRYKVAKRGRDVALRCDSISGHVTLYWYRQTLGQGSEVLTYSQSDAQRDKSGRPSGRFSAERPERSVSTLKIQRTEQGDSAVYLCASSLPGTGTSNEQFFGPGTRLTVL.